These 27 T cell receptor beta chains were all obtained from the same sample, sequenced in a study of T cell repertoires in cytomegalovirus infection. One entry per CDR3 protein results from TCRdb running MiXCR on the reads. The sample holds 150,000 to 200,000 distinct CDR3 sequences, 7.5% to 10% seen once. The specimen was PBMCs. These receptors came from a human donor in good health (CMV status not recorded). Some clones in this sample may be carry-over from other donors' samples.

This clonotype was observed many times. The V and J genes are TRBV19 and TRBJ1-1; the D is unclear. The CDR3 spans 14 residues. Trimming pared 9 bases from V and 1 base from J, leaving 15 bases between. The germline CDR1 and CDR2 sequences are LNHDA and SQIVND (reference sequence). The CDR3 region has the DNA TGTGCCAGCAGCATAGGCGGCGGGAACACTGAAGCTTTCTTT. This sequence encodes CASSIGGGNTEAFF.

The sample holds many counts of this clonotype. This chain connects TRBV4-1 to TRBJ2-2; 7 bases fit TRBD2. V was pared by 5 bases and J by 4 bases, with 7 bases of the junction left unmatched. This CDR3 is 15 amino acids long. The germline V gene encodes CDR1 MGHRA and CDR2 YSYEKL. CDR3 DNA: TGCGCCAGCAGCTCAGGACTAGTCAGCACCGGGGAGCTGTTTTTT. This codes for CASSSGLVSTGELFF.

This chain connects TRBV10-3 to TRBJ2-7; TRBD1 agrees at 10 bases. Germline V lookup: CDR1 ENHRY, CDR2 SYGVKD. V lost 0 bases and J lost 1; bases outside the gene matches: 3. This CDR3 is 16 amino acids long. For the CDR3, the DNA is TGTGCCATCAGTGAGTCTGGACAGGGGGTTTCCTACGAGCAGTACTTC. This codes for CAISESGQGVSYEQYF.

The chain links TRBV20-1 to TRBJ2-7; TRBD2 aligns across 12 bases. The V gene end was trimmed by 0 bases and the J gene end by 3 bases; junction bases not matched to a gene: 6. Germline V gene lookup returns CDR1 DFQATT and CDR2 SNEGSKA (reference sequence). The CDR3 sequence is 16 residues long. CDR3 residues: CSAREARLAGDYEQYF. CDR3 nucleotides: TGCAGTGCTAGAGAGGCCCGACTAGCGGGGGACTACGAGCAGTACTTC.

The table lists this clonotype with many counts. CDR3 sequence reads: CASSPRIQNTEAFF. The CDR3 bases are TGTGCCAGCAGTCCCAGGATTCAGAACACTGAAGCTTTCTTT. The chain has TRBV28 and TRBJ1-1; D not certain. The germline V gene encodes CDR1 MDHEN and CDR2 SYDVKM. V lost 5 bases to trimming and J lost 1 base, with 11 bases between them. This CDR3 spans 14 amino acids.

This clonotype was recorded many times. The rearrangement uses TRBV11-2 and TRBJ2-5, with D maybe TRBD2 (5 bases). The CDR3 contains 16 residues. Germline loops: CDR1 SGHAT, CDR2 FQNNGV. V shed 3 bases and J shed 4 bases, with 18 bases lying between them. The CDR3 DNA is TGTGCCAGCAGCTTTGGAATAGCGTACGTTCGAGAGACCCAGTACTTC. Translating gives CASSFGIAYVRETQYF.

This clonotype came up many times. The chain carries TRBV7-2 and TRBJ2-1, with D maybe TRBD2 (6 bases). The CDR3 sequence is 13 residues long. Germline V gene lookup returns CDR1 SGHTA and CDR2 FQGNSA. V was shortened by 5 bases and J by 8 bases, with 13 bases between the two germline ends. Here the CDR3 DNA reads TGTGCCAGCAGCCTCGGGACTCCCTATGAGCAGTTCTTC. Translated: CASSLGTPYEQFF.

The gene calls are TRBV6-1 and TRBJ2-1; TRBD2 aligns across 9 bases. Looked up from germline, CDR1 is MNHNS and CDR2 is SASEGT. The V segment lost 8 bases and the J segment 9 bases; nucleotides outside the gene matches: 8. This CDR3 is 13 amino acids long. Here the CDR3 reads CASREGSGGEQFF. The CDR3 DNA reads TGTGCCAGCCGAGAGGGTAGCGGGGGTGAGCAGTTCTTC.

This clonotype has a single count. A clone one base away is much larger, so this may be a read error. This chain joins TRBV28 and TRBJ1-1; D gene unclear. Germline CDR1 MDHEN, CDR2 SYDVKM. The CDR3 runs to 14 residues. Trimming cost V 7 bases and J 6 bases, with 18 bases left between them. The CDR3 here is CASNQTLSLSEAFF. The DNA for the CDR3 is TGTGCCAGCAATCAAACACTGTCGCTTTCTGAAGCTTTCTTT.

This clonotype came up many times. V is TRBV7-2 and J is TRBJ2-3; TRBD2 matches at 10 bases. Germline values: CDR1 SGHTA, CDR2 FQGNSA. Trimming removed 5 bases from V and 2 bases from J; junction bases left unmatched: 4. The CDR3 consists of 15 residues. In nucleotides, the CDR3 is TGTGCCAGCAGCCAGGGACTAGCGCCCACAGATACGCAGTATTTT. Translated: CASSQGLAPTDTQYF.

This clonotype showed up many times. Mismatch with germline at one junction end may stem from a read error. The chain recombines TRBV7-2 with TRBJ2-7, with a tentative D call TRBD2 (6 bases). The CDR3 spans 15 residues. The V gene's germline CDR1 is SGHTA and CDR2 FQGNSA. The CDR3 nucleotides are TGTGCCAGCAGATTAGACGGGGGTCCCTCCTACGAGCAGTACTTC. Amino acids: CASRLDGGPSYEQYF.

The sample holds many counts of this clonotype. V and J are TRBV28 and TRBJ1-5; D gene ambiguous. V lost 1 base and J 0 bases, leaving 7 bases between the germline ends. Germline V gene data show CDR1 as MDHEN and CDR2 as SYDVKM. The CDR3 length is 15 residues. CDR3 sequence (DNA): TGTGCCAGCAGTTTATTAGGCCTTAGCAATCAGCCCCAGCATTTT. Translation gives CASSLLGLSNQPQHF.

This chain links TRBV7-9 with TRBJ2-7; 7 bases line up with TRBD1. There are 14 residues in the CDR3. Germline CDR1 is SEHNR and CDR2 is FQNEAQ (reference sequence). V shed 3 bases and J 6 bases; nucleotides not matched to a gene: 8. CDR3 amino acids: CASSFDRESGEQYF. CDR3 DNA sequence: TGTGCCAGCAGCTTTGACAGGGAATCTGGCGAGCAGTACTTC.

This clonotype has a count of ten or more. This sequence joins TRBV14 and TRBJ2-2; possible D gene TRBD2, 6 bases. The V and J ends lost 2 bases and 6 bases respectively, with 10 bases between them. The CDR3 has 14 residues. Germline values: CDR1 SGHDN, CDR2 FVKESK. CDR3 amino acids: CASSQNRRAGELFF. The CDR3 DNA follows: TGTGCCAGCAGCCAAAATCGGAGGGCCGGGGAGCTGTTTTTT.

This clonotype was found once. CDR3 coding DNA: TGCAGCGTTGAAGGGGTATCCAGGACCCCCGGCACTGAAGCTTTCTTT. Encoded protein: CSVEGVSRTPGTEAFF. The gene calls are TRBV29-1 and TRBJ1-1; no reliable D call. Germline CDR1 SQVTM, CDR2 ANQGSEA. V was trimmed by 1 base and J by 4 bases, leaving 19 bases between them. The CDR3 is 16 amino acids.

This clonotype has at least ten counts. The V call is TRBV2, the J call TRBJ2-1; D gene uncertain. CDR3 size: 12 residues. The germline V gene encodes CDR1 SNHLY and CDR2 FYNNEI. Trimming took off 6 bases at V and 6 bases at J, with 9 bases between the two ends. This CDR3 reads CASRVFSNEQFF. The DNA for the CDR3 is TGTGCCAGCAGGGTGTTCAGCAATGAGCAGTTCTTC.

This clonotype was found a few times. The chain is built from TRBV19 and TRBJ1-1; D gene uncertain. This CDR3 has 15 amino acids. V lost 0 bases and J lost 2, with 10 bases in between. Germline V CDR1 and CDR2: LNHDA, SQIVND (reference sequence). The chain's CDR3 is CASSIDSGRNTEAFF. The CDR3, as DNA: TGTGCCAGTAGTATAGACTCAGGCCGCAACACTGAAGCTTTCTTT.

Points on this clonotype: The junction does not match germline at one end; this may be a read error. This chain links TRBV5-4 with TRBJ2-1, with 14 bases matching TRBD2. This CDR3 is 15 amino acids long. Germline CDR1 reads SGHNT; CDR2 reads YYREEE (reference sequence). For the CDR3, the DNA is TGTGCCGGCAGCGCCGGGACTAGCGGGGGTCTTGAGCAGTTCTTC. This gives the protein CAGSAGTSGGLEQFF. Variable domain in full (rest from reference TRBV5-4 and TRBJ2-1): ETGVTQSPTHLIKTRGQQVTLRCSSQSGHNTVSWYQQALGQGPQFIFQYYREEENGRGNFPPRFSGLQFPNYSSELNVNALELDDSALYLCAGSAGTSGGLEQFFGPGTRLTVL.

The V gene is TRBV6-2 or TRBV6-3, the J gene TRBJ1-1; the D gene is possibly TRBD1 (5 bases). This CDR3 region has 13 residues. Per the germline V gene, CDR1 is MNHEY and CDR2 is SVGEGT. V lost 6 bases, J lost 7 bases, and 15 bases lay in between. The CDR3 reads CASSRPGMREAFF. CDR3 nucleotides: TGTGCCAGCAGCCGCCCAGGGATGCGTGAAGCTTTCTTT.

In DNA form, the CDR3 reads TGCAGTGCCCAAGTCTCTCTGGGACAGTCTAACTATGGCTACACCTTC. Its translation is CSAQVSLGQSNYGYTF. The rearrangement uses TRBV20-1 and TRBJ1-2; 7 nucleotides align to TRBD1. Trimming cost V 6 bases and J 0 bases; bases outside gene matches: 13. CDR1 and CDR2 from the germline V gene are DFQATT and SNEGSKA (reference sequence). CDR3 length equals 16 residues.

This clonotype was recorded a few times. V is TRBV28 and J is TRBJ2-3, with D perhaps matching TRBD2 (5 bases). The CDR3 length is 13 residues. Germline V lookup: CDR1 MDHEN, CDR2 SYDVKM. The V and J ends lost 3 bases and 6 bases respectively, with 10 bases between them. The CDR3 DNA follows: TGTGCCAGCAGTTTGAGAGGGATGGATACGCAGTATTTT. It is translated as CASSLRGMDTQYF.

The rearrangement uses TRBV24-1 and TRBJ2-5; TRBD2 might be the D (5 bases). CDR3 size: 14 residues. Deletions cut 3 bases from V and 1 base from J, with 8 bases between. CDR1 is KGHDR and CDR2 is SFDVKD in the germline V gene. The DNA for the CDR3 is TGTGCCACCAGTGATCCCCGGGGCCAAGAGACCCAGTACTTC. Protein sequence: CATSDPRGQETQYF.

This chain connects TRBV20-1 to TRBJ2-1; D tentatively fits TRBD1 or TRBD2 (6 bases each). Germline-derived CDR1 and CDR2 are DFQATT and SNEGSKA (reference sequence). Trimming took 5 bases from V and 0 from J, leaving 14 bases between them. The CDR3 extends over 15 amino acids. The CDR3 here is CSAPKKGGSYNEQFF. CDR3 coding DNA: TGCAGTGCTCCGAAGAAGGGGGGCTCCTACAATGAGCAGTTCTTC.

The J gene is TRBJ2-7, the V gene TRBV7-2; TRBD1 aligns across 10 bases. The CDR3 runs 14 residues. V was pared by 6 bases and J by 3 bases, with 5 bases of the junction left unmatched. Germline V gives CDR1 SGHTA, CDR2 FQGNSA. The CDR3 sequence: CASSTGTGVYEQYF. Here the CDR3 DNA reads TGTGCCAGCAGTACCGGGACAGGGGTCTACGAGCAGTACTTC.

As DNA, the CDR3 is TGTGCCAGTAGTTCGACAGGGGGCAACTATGGCTACACCTTC. Translating it yields CASSSTGGNYGYTF. The J gene is TRBJ1-2, the V gene TRBV19, with TRBD1 matching over 10 bases. This CDR3 contains 14 residues. CDR1 is LNHDA, CDR2 SQIVND, per germline (reference sequence). J gave up 2 bases and V 5 bases, and 2 bases lay outside the gene matches.

This clonotype has a handful of counts. J is TRBJ1-1 and V is TRBV6-6; D may be TRBD1 (6 bases). CDR1 is MNHNY and CDR2 is SVGAGI in the germline V gene (reference sequence). The CDR3 covers 14 residues. Trimming shortened V by 6 bases and J by 0 bases, and 11 bases separated the two germline ends. CDR3 DNA: TGTGCCAGCAGAAAAGGACAGTTGAACACTGAAGCTTTCTTT. Translation gives CASRKGQLNTEAFF.

This clonotype was observed at least ten times. This chain uses TRBV7-2 with TRBJ1-3; TRBD1 might be the D (5 bases). Trimming took 2 bases from V and 4 from J, leaving 18 bases between them. This CDR3 is built from 17 residues. The germline V gene has CDR1 SGHTA and CDR2 FQGNSA. CDR3 nucleotides: TGTGCCAGCAGCTTATCTTCATCATGGGACTCAGGAAACACCATATATTTT. Its protein product is CASSLSSSWDSGNTIYF.